The entry below describes one T cell receptor beta chain. These data are taken from a study of memory CD4+ T cells and cytomegalovirus serostatus. The sort gate was single viable CD3+CD4+CD8-CD45RO+ cells for memory CD4+ T cells. The CDR3 contains 16 residues. V was clipped by 0 bases and J by 4 bases; unmatched bases: 2. The germline CDR1 and CDR2 sequences are MNHEY and SVGAGI. Sequenced by immunoSEQ multiplex PCR; TCRdb stores in-frame clones only, minus some. The table records about 60,000 clones, about three quarters of them present only once. The V call is TRBV6-5, the J call TRBJ2-2; 10 nucleotides agree with TRBD2. The receptor was derived from an adult in good health and CMV-seropositive. The sample was memory CD4+ T cells from blood. The chain's CDR3 is CASSYSAGGGTGELFF. The CDR3 DNA sequence: TGTGCCAGCAGTTACTCAGCGGGAGGGGGCACCGGGGAGCTGTTTTTT.